The sequence of this T cell receptor (beta chain) was determined in a study of blood T cell repertoires in COVID-19. Only in-frame clones appear in the TCRdb table, and some are missing; sequencing was by immunoSEQ multiplex PCR. Seen here are more than 50,000 clones, about 70% observed once, and the top ten hold roughly half. Trimming shortened V by 0 bases and J by 3 bases, and 12 bases separated the two germline ends. Germline assignment: CDR1 GTSNPN and CDR2 SVGIG (reference sequence). CDR3 length: 15 residues. The V call is TRBV30, the J call TRBJ1-5; TRBD1 is a possible D gene (5 bases). Sequenced input: peripheral blood. The receptor was derived from a woman older than 75 with acute or convalescent COVID-19. The CDR3 DNA is TGTGCCTGGAGTGTGTGGGGCAGAGTCAATCAGCCCCAGCATTTT. Its translation is CAWSVWGRVNQPQHF.